Included here is one T cell receptor (beta chain) sequence, with context. This sample includes further DNA sequences coding for the same CDR3. The CDR3 is 11 residues long. V was shortened by 3 bases and J by 3 bases, with 5 bases between the two germline ends. The germline CDR1 and CDR2 sequences are DFQATT and SNEGSKA (reference sequence). This entry belongs to a study of T cell changes during pregnancy in multiple sclerosis. Using immunoSEQ multiplex PCR, the repertoire was profiled, and TCRdb retains in-frame clones only, with some absent. The sample records 10,000 or so clones, 65% to 85% being singletons.

The gene calls are TRBV20-1 and TRBJ1-1; no definite D call. The starting material was CD8+ T cells from peripheral blood mononuclear cells, obtained in the third trimester of pregnancy. The receptor's source is a female donor in good health, enrolled as a control in a pregnancy study. CDR3 sequence reads: CSARDYTEAFF. The CDR3 nucleotides read TGCAGTGCTAGGGACTACACTGAAGCTTTCTTT.